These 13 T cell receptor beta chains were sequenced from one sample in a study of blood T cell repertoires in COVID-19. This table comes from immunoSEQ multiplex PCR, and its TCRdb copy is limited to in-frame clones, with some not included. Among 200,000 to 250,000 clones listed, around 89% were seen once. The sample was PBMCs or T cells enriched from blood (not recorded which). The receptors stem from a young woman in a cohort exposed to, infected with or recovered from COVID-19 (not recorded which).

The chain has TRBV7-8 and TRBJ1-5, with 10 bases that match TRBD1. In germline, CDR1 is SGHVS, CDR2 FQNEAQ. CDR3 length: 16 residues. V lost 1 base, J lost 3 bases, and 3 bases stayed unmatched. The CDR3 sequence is CASSLGQGAFNQPQHF. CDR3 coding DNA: TGTGCCAGCAGCTTAGGACAGGGGGCCTTCAATCAGCCCCAGCATTTT.

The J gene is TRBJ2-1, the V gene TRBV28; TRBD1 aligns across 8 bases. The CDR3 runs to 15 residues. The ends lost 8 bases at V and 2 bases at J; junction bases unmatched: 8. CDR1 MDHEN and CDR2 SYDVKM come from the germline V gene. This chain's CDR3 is CASPPRTGPYNEQFF. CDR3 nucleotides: TGTGCCAGCCCCCCTCGGACAGGGCCCTACAATGAGCAGTTCTTC.

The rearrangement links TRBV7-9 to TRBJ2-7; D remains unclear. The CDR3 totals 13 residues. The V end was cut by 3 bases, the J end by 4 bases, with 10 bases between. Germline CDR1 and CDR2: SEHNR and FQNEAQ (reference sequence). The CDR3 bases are TGTGCCAGCAGCTTCTCCTTTCTGTACGAGCAGTACTTC. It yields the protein CASSFSFLYEQYF.

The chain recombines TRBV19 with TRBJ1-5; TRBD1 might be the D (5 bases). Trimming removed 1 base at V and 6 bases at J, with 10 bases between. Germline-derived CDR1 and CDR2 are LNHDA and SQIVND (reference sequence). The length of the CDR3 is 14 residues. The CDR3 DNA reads TGTGCCAGTAGTATAGTGGGTACAGGTCAGCCCCAGCATTTT. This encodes CASSIVGTGQPQHF.

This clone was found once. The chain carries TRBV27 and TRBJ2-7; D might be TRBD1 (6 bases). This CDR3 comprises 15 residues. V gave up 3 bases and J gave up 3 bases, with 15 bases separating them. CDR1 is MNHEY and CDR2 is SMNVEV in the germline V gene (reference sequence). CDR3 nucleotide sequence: TGTGCCAGCAGTTTTCCGAGGGAAGGGGGCTACGAGCAGTACTTC. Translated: CASSFPREGGYEQYF.

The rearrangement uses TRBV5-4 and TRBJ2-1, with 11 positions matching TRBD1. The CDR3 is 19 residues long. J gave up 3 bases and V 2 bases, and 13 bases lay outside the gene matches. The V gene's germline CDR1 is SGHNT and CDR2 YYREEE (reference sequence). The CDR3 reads CASSFPQWSGTGGYNEQFF. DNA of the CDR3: TGTGCCAGCAGCTTCCCACAGTGGTCCGGGACAGGGGGCTACAATGAGCAGTTCTTC.

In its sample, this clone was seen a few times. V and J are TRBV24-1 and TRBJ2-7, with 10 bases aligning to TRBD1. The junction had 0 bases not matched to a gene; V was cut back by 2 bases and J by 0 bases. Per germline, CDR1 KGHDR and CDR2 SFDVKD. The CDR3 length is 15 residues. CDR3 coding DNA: TGTGCCACCAGTGATTGGACAGGGGGCTCCTACGAGCAGTACTTC. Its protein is CATSDWTGGSYEQYF.

CDR3 loop: CATGDRGGYEQYF. CDR3 sequence (DNA): TGTGCCACAGGGGACAGGGGGGGCTACGAGCAGTACTTC. The V and J genes are TRBV27 and TRBJ2-7, with 11 positions matching TRBD1. CDR3 length: 13 amino acids. CDR1 and CDR2 (germline): MNHEY, SMNVEV (reference sequence). V lost 10 bases to trimming and J lost 3 bases; unmatched junction nucleotides: 5.

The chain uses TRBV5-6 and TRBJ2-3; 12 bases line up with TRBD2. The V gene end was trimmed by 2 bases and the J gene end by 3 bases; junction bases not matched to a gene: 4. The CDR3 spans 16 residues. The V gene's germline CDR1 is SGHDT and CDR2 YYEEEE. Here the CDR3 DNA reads TGTGCCAGCAGCTTAGCGCTAGCGGGGGGGACAGATACGCAGTATTTT. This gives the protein CASSLALAGGTDTQYF.

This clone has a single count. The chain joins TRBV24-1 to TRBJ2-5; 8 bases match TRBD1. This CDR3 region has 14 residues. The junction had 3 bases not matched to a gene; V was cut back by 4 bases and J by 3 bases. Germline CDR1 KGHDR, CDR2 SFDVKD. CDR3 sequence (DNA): TGTGCCACCAGTGACGACAGGGGAAAAGAGACCCAGTACTTC. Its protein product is CATSDDRGKETQYF.

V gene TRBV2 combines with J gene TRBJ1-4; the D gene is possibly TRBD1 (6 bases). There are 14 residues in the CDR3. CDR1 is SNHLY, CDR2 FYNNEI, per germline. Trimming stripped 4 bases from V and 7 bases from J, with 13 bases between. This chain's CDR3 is CASSGERGGEKLFF. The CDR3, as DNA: TGTGCCAGCAGTGGGGAGAGGGGGGGTGAAAAACTGTTTTTT. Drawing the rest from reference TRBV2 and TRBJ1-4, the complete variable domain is EPEVTQTPSHQVTQMGQEVILRCVPISNHLYFYWYRQILGQKVEFLVSFYNNEISEKSEIFDDQFSVERPDGSNFTLKIRSTKLEDSAMYFCASSGERGGEKLFFGSGTQLSVL.

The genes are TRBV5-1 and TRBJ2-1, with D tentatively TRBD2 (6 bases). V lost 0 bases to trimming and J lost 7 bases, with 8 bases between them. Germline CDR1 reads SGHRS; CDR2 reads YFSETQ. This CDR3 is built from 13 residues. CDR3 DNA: TGCGCCAGCAGCTTGGATCGGGGGAATGAGCAGTTCTTC. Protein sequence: CASSLDRGNEQFF.

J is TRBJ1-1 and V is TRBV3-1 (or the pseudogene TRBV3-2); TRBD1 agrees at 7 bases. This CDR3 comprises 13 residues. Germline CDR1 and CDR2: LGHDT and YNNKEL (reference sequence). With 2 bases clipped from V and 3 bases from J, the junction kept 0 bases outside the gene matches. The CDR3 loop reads CASSQQGDTEAFF. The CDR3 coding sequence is TGTGCCAGCAGCCAACAGGGGGACACTGAAGCTTTCTTT.